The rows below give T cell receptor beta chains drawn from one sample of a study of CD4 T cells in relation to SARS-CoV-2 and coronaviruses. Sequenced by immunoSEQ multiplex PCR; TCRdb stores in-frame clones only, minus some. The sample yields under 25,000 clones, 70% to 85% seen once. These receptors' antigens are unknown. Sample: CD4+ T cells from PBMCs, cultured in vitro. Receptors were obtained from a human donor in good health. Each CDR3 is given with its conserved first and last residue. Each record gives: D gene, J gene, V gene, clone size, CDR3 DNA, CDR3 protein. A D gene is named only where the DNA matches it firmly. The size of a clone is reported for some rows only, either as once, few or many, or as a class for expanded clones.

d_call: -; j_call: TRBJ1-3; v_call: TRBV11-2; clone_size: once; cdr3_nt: TGTGCCAGCAGCCCCCGAGCACAGAGCTCTGGAAACACCATATATTTT; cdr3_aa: CASSPRAQSSGNTIYF
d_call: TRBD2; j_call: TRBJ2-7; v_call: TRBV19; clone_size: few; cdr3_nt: TGTGCCAGTAGTATAGAACTATCTAGCGGAGTGTCCTACGAGCAGTACTTC; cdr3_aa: CASSIELSSGVSYEQYF
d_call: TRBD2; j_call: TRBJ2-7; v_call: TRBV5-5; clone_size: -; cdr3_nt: TGTGCCAGCAGCCGGGGGGAGGGCGGCTCCTACGAGCAGTACTTC; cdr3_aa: CASSRGEGGSYEQYF
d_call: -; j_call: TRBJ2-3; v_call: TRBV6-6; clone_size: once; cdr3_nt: TGTGCCAGCAGTCCGTCCAAGGGGATCCGAAACACAGATACGCAGTATTTT; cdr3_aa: CASSPSKGIRNTDTQYF
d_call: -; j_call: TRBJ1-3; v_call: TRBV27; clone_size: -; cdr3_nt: TGTGCCAGCAGTGGCGGTTTTGGAAACACCATATATTTT; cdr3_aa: CASSGGFGNTIYF
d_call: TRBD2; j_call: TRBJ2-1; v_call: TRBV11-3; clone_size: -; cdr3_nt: TGTGCCAGCAGCTTATATAGCGGGAGCGGCGATGAGCAGTTCTTC; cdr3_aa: CASSLYSGSGDEQFF
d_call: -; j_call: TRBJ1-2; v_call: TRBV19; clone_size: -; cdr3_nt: TGTGCCAGTAGTATAGACCCGGGCCGCCGGTTTAACTATGGCTACACCTTC; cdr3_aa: CASSIDPGRRFNYGYTF
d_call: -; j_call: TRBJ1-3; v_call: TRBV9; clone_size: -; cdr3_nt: TGTGCCAGCTCCGCACAGCCTGGAAACACCATATATTTT; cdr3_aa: CASSAQPGNTIYF
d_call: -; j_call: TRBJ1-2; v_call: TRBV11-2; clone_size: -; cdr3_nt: TGTGCCAGCAGCCTGGGGACGCGTAACTATGGCTACACCTTC; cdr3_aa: CASSLGTRNYGYTF
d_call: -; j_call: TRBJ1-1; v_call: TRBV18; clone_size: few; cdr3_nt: TGTGCCAGCTCAATCGAAATGAACACTGAAGCTTTCTTT; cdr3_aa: CASSIEMNTEAFF
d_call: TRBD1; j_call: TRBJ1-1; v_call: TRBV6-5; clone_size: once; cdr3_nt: TGTGCCAGCAGTTACGGGGCAGGGGGCGTCGGTCGTGAAGCTTTCTTT; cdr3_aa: CASSYGAGGVGREAFF
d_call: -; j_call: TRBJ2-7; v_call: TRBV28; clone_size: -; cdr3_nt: TGTGCCAGCACAGACGGAACAGGGATATACGAGCAGTACTTC; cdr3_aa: CASTDGTGIYEQYF
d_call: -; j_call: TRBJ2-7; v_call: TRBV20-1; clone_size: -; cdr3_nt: TGCAGTGCGGGAGAATCCTACGAGCAGTACTTC; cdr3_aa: CSAGESYEQYF
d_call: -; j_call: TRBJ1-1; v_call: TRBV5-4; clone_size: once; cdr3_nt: TGTGCCAGCAGCTTGGGTCTTGGCAGGGAGAACACTGAAGCTTTCTTT; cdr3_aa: CASSLGLGRENTEAFF
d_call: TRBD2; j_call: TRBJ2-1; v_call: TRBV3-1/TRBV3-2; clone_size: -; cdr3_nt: TGTGCCAGCAGCCAGACTAGCGGGAGGGCCAAGAGCTCCTACAATGAGCAGTTCTTC; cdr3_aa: CASSQTSGRAKSSYNEQFF
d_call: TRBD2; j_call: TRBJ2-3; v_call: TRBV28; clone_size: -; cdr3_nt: TGTGCCAGCAGCCTCAGCGGGGATCGCACAGATACGCAGTATTTT; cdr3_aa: CASSLSGDRTDTQYF
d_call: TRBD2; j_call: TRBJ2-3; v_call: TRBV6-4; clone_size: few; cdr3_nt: TGTGCCAGCAGCGAACTAGCGGGAGAATTAGATACGCAGTATTTT; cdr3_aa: CASSELAGELDTQYF
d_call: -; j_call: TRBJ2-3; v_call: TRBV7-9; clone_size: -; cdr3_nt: TGTGCCAGCAGCCTAGACCACAGCACAGATACGCAGTATTTT; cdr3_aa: CASSLDHSTDTQYF
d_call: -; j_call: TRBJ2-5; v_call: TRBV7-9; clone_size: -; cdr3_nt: TGTGCCAGCAGCCTCGTGGGGGAGACCCAGTACTTC; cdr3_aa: CASSLVGETQYF
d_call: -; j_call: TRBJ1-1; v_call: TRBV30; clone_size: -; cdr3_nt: TGTGCCTGGAGTGTACGGGTGGGGAAGACTGAAGCTTTCTTT; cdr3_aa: CAWSVRVGKTEAFF
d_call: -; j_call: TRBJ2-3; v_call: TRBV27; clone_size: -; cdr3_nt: TGTGCCAGCAGTTTAACCCTCAGGGAGGCAGATACGCAGTATTTT; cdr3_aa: CASSLTLREADTQYF
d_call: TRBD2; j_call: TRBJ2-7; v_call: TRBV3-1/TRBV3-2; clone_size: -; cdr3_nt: TGTGCCAGCAGCTTGACTAGCGGGAGGAGGGGATACGAGCAGTACTTC; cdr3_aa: CASSLTSGRRGYEQYF
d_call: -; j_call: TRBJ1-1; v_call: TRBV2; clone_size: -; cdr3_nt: TGTGCCAGCAGGGACAGTAACACTGAAGCTTTCTTT; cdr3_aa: CASRDSNTEAFF